This T cell receptor (beta chain) emerged from a study of blood T cell repertoires in COVID-19. Across the study: Material from acute and convalescent COVID-19 was sourced from the United States, Italy and Spain.

Original processing methods: Reference gene primers were amplified, and this amplification served to estimate nucleated cell counts. TCRdb's table, derived via immunoSEQ multiplex PCR, lists solely in-frame clones and lacks some. Clone size and the V and J calls come from that table; the DNA yielded D and trimming. The sample includes tens of thousands of clones, 75% to 85% seen only once; the top ten take under 13%. Germline V lookup: CDR1 SNHLY, CDR2 FYNNEI. V dropped 7 bases and J dropped 6; count of bases not matched to a gene: 3. This CDR3 region has 13 residues. J is TRBJ2-1 and V is TRBV2, with 10 bases matching TRBD1. Source material: peripheral blood. This TCR came from a woman between 65 and 79 years old with acute or convalescent COVID-19. The DNA for the CDR3 is TGTGCCAGCACTCGGACAGGGGGCAATGAGCAGTTCTTC. Translation: CASTRTGGNEQFF.